The 13 T cell receptor beta chains below come from one sample, sequenced in a study of T cell responses to AZD1222 COVID-19 vaccine (dated by TCRdb to about 2021). In the paper's terms, the time point label means: baseline before first vaccination. Receptor libraries were prepared by the immunoSEQ multiplex PCR assay. The immuneACCESS repertoire file appears here via TCRdb, limited to in-frame rearrangements. These files lack a portion of the clones; in checked studies, under half of the deficit traces to unresolved V genes, and the cause of the others is not known. The sample table lists some 110,000 clones, about 87% of them with a count of one. The top ten hold about 8.7% of the sample. The source material was peripheral blood, sampled on day 0 of AZD1222 vaccination. The receptors originated from an adult in good health.

The chain has TRBV2 and TRBJ2-7; 10 bases are a match to TRBD1. CDR1 is SNHLY and CDR2 is FYNNEI in the germline V gene. V dropped 5 bases and J dropped 2; count of bases not matched to a gene: 3. This CDR3 contains 14 residues. The CDR3 loop reads CASSLDRGTYEQYF. The DNA for the CDR3 is TGTGCCAGCAGTTTGGACAGGGGGACCTACGAGCAGTACTTC.

The genes are TRBV4-3 and TRBJ2-2, with unresolved D. The germline CDR1 and CDR2 sequences are LGHNA and YSLEER. The CDR3 is 14 amino acids. V was pared by 0 bases and J by 7 bases, with 9 bases between. The CDR3 here is CASSQEVASGELFF. CDR3 sequence (DNA): TGCGCCAGCAGCCAAGAGGTGGCGAGCGGGGAGCTGTTTTTT.

The chain uses TRBV7-2 and TRBJ2-7, with D hard to call. This CDR3 comprises 14 residues. The V end lost 0 bases, the J end lost 2 bases, and 8 bases lay between the germline ends. Germline assignment: CDR1 SGHTA and CDR2 FQGNSA. CDR3 nucleotide sequence: TGTGCCAGCAGCTTAGCGGGCTGGACCTACGAGCAGTACTTC. Its translation: CASSLAGWTYEQYF. The full variable domain, its missing parts supplied by reference TRBV7-2 and TRBJ2-7, is GAGVSQSPSNKVTEKGKDVELRCDPISGHTALYWYRQSLGQGLEFLIYFQGNSAPDKSGLPSDRFSAERTGGSVSTLTIQRTQQEDSAVYLCASSLAGWTYEQYFGPGTRLTVT.

This chain joins TRBV30 and TRBJ1-2; TRBD1 might be the D (5 bases). V dropped 6 bases and J dropped 2 bases, with 13 bases sitting between them. CDR3 length: 13 amino acids. Germline V CDR1 and CDR2: GTSNPN, SVGIG (reference sequence). The CDR3 DNA follows: TGTGCCTGCACCCGGCGGGGGAACTATGGCTACACCTTC. Translation: CACTRRGNYGYTF.

This chain uses TRBV11-2 with TRBJ1-2, with D perhaps matching TRBD1 (5 bases). CDR3 size: 14 residues. V was trimmed by 0 bases and J by 5 bases, leaving 10 bases between them. The germline V gene encodes CDR1 SGHAT and CDR2 FQNNGV. CDR3 region: CASSLEVGGYGYTF. Here the CDR3 DNA reads TGTGCCAGCAGCTTAGAGGTTGGGGGGTATGGCTACACCTTC.

With regard to this clone: In the same sample, other DNA sequences code for this CDR3. The J gene is TRBJ1-2, the V gene TRBV9; TRBD1 matches 10 bases. CDR3 length: 14 residues. With 4 bases clipped from V and 3 bases from J, the junction kept 3 bases outside the gene matches. In germline, CDR1 is SGDLS, CDR2 YYNGEE. The CDR3 is CASSPGQGDYGYTF. Here the CDR3 DNA reads TGTGCCAGCAGCCCTGGACAGGGGGACTATGGCTACACCTTC.

The rearrangement links TRBV28 to TRBJ1-6, with a tentative D call TRBD1 (6 bases). The CDR3 runs 15 residues. Trimming took 6 bases from V and 0 from J, leaving 9 bases between them. Germline CDR1 and CDR2: MDHEN and SYDVKM. CDR3 bases: TGTGCCAGCAGCCTCAGGGGCTCCTATAATTCACCCCTCCACTTT. Translated: CASSLRGSYNSPLHF. Together with reference TRBV28 and TRBJ1-6, the CDR3 gives the full variable domain: DVKVTQSSRYLVKRTGEKVFLECVQDMDHENMFWYRQDPGLGLRLIYFSYDVKMKEKGDIPEGYSVSREKKERFSLILESASTNQTSMYLCASSLRGSYNSPLHFGNGTRLTVT.

The V gene is TRBV27, the J gene TRBJ1-5; possible D gene TRBD1, 5 bases. V lost 3 bases and J 4 bases, leaving 10 bases between the germline ends. The germline V gene encodes CDR1 MNHEY and CDR2 SMNVEV (reference sequence). The CDR3 loop spans 14 amino acids. In nucleotides, the CDR3 is TGTGCCAGCAGTTTGTTCAGGGCGAATCAGCCCCAGCATTTT. Translating gives CASSLFRANQPQHF.

CDR3 coding DNA: TGTGCCAGCAGTTACAGCGACAGGGACTATGGCTACACCTTC. Protein: CASSYSDRDYGYTF. The chain uses TRBV28 and TRBJ1-2, with 7 nucleotides matching TRBD1. The junction had 5 bases not matched to a gene; V was cut back by 4 bases and J by 3 bases. This CDR3 region has 14 residues. The germline gives CDR1 MDHEN, CDR2 SYDVKM.

The chain uses TRBV24-1 and TRBJ1-2; weak D call: TRBD1 (6 bases). In germline, CDR1 is KGHDR, CDR2 SFDVKD. The CDR3 contains 13 residues. V was pared by 5 bases and J by 9 bases, with 15 bases between. CDR3 protein: CATSGQASLSYTF. The CDR3 DNA sequence: TGTGCCACCAGTGGACAGGCCTCCTTGAGCTACACCTTC.

The gene calls are TRBV6-5 and TRBJ2-7; 7 bases match TRBD2. Germline V gene lookup returns CDR1 MNHEY and CDR2 SVGAGI. This CDR3 is 14 amino acids long. V trimming: 7 bases; J trimming: 3 bases; junction bases outside the gene matches: 9. CDR3 in DNA: TGTGCCAGCAAAAGGGCACTAGCGAGCTACGAGCAGTACTTC. Translation gives CASKRALASYEQYF.

This clone was counted a few times. The gene calls are TRBV6-5 and TRBJ2-7, with D unresolved. This CDR3 is built from 13 residues. Germline values: CDR1 MNHEY, CDR2 SVGAGI. Deletions cut 6 bases from V and 2 bases from J, with 11 bases between. In DNA, the CDR3 is TGTGCCAGCAGCCGCACTGATACCTACGAGCAGTACTTC. Protein: CASSRTDTYEQYF.

The gene calls are TRBV6-1 and TRBJ2-7; TRBD1 matches 7 bases. The CDR3 length is 14 residues. Germline V gene sequence: CDR1 MNHNS, CDR2 SASEGT. V lost 3 bases and J lost 4; bases outside the gene matches: 6. The CDR3 coding sequence is TGTGCCAGCAGTGAGGACGTCAGGGGGTACGAGCAGTACTTC. Protein sequence: CASSEDVRGYEQYF.